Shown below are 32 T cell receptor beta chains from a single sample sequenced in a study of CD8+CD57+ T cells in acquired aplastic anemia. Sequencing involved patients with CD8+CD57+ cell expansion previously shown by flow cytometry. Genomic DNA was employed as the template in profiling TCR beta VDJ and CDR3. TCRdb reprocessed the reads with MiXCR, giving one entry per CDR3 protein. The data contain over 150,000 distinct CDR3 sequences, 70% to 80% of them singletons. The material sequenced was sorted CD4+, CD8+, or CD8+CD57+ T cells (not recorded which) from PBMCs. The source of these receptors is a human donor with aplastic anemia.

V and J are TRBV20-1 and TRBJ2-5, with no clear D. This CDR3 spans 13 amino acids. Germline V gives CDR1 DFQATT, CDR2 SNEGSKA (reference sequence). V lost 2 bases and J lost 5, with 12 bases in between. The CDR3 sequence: CSARKTGLETQYF. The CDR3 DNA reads TGCAGTGCTAGAAAGACTGGTTTGGAGACCCAGTACTTC.

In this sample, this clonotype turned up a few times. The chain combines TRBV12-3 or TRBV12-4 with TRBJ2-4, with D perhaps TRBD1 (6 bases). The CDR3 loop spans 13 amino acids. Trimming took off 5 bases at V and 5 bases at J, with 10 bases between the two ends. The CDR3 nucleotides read TGTGCCAGCAGTCCAGGGGACGAAAACATTCAGTACTTC. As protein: CASSPGDENIQYF.

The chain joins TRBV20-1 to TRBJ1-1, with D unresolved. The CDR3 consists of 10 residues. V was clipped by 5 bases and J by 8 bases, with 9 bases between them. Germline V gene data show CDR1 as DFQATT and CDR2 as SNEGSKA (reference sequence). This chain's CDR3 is CSASPTEAFF. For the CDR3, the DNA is TGCAGTGCTTCACCCACGGAAGCTTTCTTT.

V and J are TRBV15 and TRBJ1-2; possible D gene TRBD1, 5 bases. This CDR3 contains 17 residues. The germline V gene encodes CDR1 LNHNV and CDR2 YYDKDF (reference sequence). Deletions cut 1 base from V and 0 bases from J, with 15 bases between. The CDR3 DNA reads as TGTGCCACCAGCAGAGCCCCGACAGTATATTCTAACTATGGCTACACCTTC. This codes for CATSRAPTVYSNYGYTF.

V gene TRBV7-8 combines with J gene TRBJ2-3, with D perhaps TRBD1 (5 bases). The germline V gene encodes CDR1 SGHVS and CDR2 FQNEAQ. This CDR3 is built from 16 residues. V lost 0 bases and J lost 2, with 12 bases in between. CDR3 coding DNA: TGTGCCAGCAGCTTAGCCAGGGTTCGCTTCACAGATACGCAGTATTTT. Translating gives CASSLARVRFTDTQYF.

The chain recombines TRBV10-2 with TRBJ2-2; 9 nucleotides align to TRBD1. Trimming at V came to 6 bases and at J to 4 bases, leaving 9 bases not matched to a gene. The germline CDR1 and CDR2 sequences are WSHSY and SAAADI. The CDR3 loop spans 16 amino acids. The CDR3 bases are TGCGCCAGCAGAGTAACCGGGACAGGGACCACCGGGGAGCTGTTTTTT. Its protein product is CASRVTGTGTTGELFF.

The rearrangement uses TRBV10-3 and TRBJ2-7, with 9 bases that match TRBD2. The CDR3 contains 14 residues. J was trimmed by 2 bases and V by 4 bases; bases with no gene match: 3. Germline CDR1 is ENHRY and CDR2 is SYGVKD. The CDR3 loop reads CAISGTSATYEQYF. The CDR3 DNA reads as TGTGCCATCAGTGGGACTAGCGCAACCTACGAGCAGTACTTC.

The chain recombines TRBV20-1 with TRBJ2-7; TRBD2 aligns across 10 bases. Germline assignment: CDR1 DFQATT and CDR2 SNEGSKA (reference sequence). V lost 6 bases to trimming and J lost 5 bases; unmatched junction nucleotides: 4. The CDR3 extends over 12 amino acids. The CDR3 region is CSASGTSDEQYF. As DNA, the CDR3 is TGCAGTGCCTCCGGGACTAGCGACGAGCAGTACTTC.

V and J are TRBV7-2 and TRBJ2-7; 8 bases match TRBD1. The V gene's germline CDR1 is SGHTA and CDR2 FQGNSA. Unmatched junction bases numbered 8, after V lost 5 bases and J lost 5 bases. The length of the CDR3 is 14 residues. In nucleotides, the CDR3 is TGTGCCAGCAGCCTGGACAGGGCTAGGGACGAGCAGTACTTC. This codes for CASSLDRARDEQYF.

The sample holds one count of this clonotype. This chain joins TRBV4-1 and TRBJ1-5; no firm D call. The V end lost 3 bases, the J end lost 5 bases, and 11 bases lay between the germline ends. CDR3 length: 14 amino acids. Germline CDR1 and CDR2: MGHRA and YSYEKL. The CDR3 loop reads CASSQTDLDQPQHF. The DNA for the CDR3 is TGCGCCAGCAGCCAGACGGATCTGGATCAGCCCCAGCATTTT.

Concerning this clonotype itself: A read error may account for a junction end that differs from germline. DNA for the CDR3: TGTGCTAGCAGCTTGGGAACAGGCAGGAATACGCAGTATTTT. It is translated as CASSLGTGRNTQYF. The chain is built from TRBV7-7 and TRBJ2-3; a possible D gene is TRBD1 (5 bases). This CDR3 comprises 14 residues. Germline V gives CDR1 SSHAT, CDR2 FNYEAQ (reference sequence). Drawing the rest from reference TRBV7-7 and TRBJ2-3, the complete variable domain is GAGVSQSPRYKVTKRGQDVTLRCDPISSHATLYWYQQALGQGPEFLTYFNYEAQPDKSGLPSDRFSAERPEGSISTLTIQRTEQRDSAMYRCASSLGTGRNTQYFGPGTRLTVL.

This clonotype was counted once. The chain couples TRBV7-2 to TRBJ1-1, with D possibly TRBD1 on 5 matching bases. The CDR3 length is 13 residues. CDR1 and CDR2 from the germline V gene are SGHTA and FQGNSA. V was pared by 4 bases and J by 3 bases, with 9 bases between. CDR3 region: CASSSSGDTEAFF. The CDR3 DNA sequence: TGTGCCAGCAGCTCTTCGGGGGACACTGAAGCTTTCTTT.

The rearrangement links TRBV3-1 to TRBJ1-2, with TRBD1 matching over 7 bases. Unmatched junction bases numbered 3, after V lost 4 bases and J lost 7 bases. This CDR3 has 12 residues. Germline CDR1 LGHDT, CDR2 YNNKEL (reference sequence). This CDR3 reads CASSRGTVGYTF. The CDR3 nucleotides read TGTGCCAGCAGCCGGGGGACAGTTGGCTACACCTTC.

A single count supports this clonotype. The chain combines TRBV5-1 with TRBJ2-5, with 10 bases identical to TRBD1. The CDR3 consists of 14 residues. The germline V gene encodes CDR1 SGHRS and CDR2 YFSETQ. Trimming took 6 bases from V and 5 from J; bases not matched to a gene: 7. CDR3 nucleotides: TGCGCCAGCACCGGGACAGGGGTGATCGAGACCCAGTACTTC. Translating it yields CASTGTGVIETQYF.

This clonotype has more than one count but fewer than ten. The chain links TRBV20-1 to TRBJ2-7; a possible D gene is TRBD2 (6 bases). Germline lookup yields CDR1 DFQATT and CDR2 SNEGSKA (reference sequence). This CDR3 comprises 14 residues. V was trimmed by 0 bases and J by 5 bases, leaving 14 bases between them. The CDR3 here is CSARDLGREDEQYF. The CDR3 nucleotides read TGCAGTGCTAGAGATTTAGGCAGGGAGGACGAGCAGTACTTC.

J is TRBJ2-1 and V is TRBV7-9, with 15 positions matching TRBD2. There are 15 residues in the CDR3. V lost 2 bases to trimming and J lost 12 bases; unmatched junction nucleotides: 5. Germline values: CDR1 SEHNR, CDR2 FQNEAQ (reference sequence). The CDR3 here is CASSLMGLAGGLQFF. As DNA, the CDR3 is TGTGCCAGCAGCTTAATGGGACTAGCGGGGGGATTGCAGTTCTTC.

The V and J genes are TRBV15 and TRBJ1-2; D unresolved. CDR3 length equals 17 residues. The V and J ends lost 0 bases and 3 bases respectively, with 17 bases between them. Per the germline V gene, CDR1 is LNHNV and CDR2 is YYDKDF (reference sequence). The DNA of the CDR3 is TGTGCCACCAGCAGAGACAGGACGGACTACGTGGACTATGGCTACACCTTC. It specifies CATSRDRTDYVDYGYTF. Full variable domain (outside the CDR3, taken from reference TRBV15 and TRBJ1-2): DAMVIQNPRYQVTQFGKPVTLSCSQTLNHNVMYWYQQKSSQAPKLLFHYYDKDFNNEADTPDNFQSRRPNTSFCFLDIRSPGLGDTAMYLCATSRDRTDYVDYGYTFGSGTRLTVV.

The CDR3 here is CAINIAGGNSYEQYF. CDR3 coding DNA: TGTGCCATCAATATAGCGGGGGGCAACTCCTACGAGCAGTACTTC. The chain combines TRBV10-3 with TRBJ2-7; TRBD2 agrees at 10 bases. V was clipped by 7 bases and J by 0 bases; unmatched bases: 6. This CDR3 has 15 residues. The V gene's germline CDR1 is ENHRY and CDR2 SYGVKD.

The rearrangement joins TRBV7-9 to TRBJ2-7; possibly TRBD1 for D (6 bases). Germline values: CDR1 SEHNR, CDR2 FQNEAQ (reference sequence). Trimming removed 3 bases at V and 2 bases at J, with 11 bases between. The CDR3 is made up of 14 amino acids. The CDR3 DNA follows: TGTGCCAGCAGCTTGGGGACAACCCCCTACGAGCAGTACTTC. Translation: CASSLGTTPYEQYF. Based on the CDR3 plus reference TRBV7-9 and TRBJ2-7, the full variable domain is DTGVSQNPRHKITKRGQNVTFRCDPISEHNRLYWYRQTLGQGPEFLTYFQNEAQLEKSRLLSDRFSAERPKGSFSTLEIQRTEQGDSAMYLCASSLGTTPYEQYFGPGTRLTVT.

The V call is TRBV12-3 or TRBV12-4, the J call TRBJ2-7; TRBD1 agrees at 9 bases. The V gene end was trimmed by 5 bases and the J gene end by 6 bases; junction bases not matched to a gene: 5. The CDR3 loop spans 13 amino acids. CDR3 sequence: CASSPGTGIEQYF. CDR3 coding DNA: TGTGCCAGCAGTCCCGGGACAGGGATCGAGCAGTACTTC.

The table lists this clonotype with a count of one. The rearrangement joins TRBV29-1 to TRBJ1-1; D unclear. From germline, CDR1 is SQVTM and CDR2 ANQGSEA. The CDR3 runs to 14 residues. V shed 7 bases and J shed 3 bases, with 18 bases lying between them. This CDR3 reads CSATGKPSDTEAFF. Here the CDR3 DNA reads TGCAGCGCCACCGGGAAGCCCTCGGACACTGAAGCTTTCTTT.

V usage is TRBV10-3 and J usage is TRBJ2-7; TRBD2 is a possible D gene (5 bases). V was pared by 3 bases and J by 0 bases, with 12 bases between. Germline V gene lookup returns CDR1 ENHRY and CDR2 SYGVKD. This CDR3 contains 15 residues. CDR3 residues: CAISDGIRSSYEQYF. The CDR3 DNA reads TGTGCCATCAGTGACGGGATAAGGAGCTCCTACGAGCAGTACTTC.

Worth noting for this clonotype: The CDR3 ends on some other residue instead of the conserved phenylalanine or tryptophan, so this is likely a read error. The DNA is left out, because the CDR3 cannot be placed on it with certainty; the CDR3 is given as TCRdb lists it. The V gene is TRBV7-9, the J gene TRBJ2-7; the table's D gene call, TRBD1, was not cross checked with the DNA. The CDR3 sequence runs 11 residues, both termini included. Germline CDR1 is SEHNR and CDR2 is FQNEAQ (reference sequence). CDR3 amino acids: CASSDGTGEQL.

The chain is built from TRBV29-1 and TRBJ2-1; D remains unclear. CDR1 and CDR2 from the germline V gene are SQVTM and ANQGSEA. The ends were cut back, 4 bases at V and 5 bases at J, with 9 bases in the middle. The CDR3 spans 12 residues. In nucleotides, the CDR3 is TGCAGCGTTGTAGGCAGAAACAATGAGCAGTTCTTC. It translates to CSVVGRNNEQFF.

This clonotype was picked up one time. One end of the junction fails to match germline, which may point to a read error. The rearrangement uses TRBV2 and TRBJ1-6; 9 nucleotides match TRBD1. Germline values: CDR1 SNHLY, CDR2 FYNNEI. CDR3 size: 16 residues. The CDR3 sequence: CARRNTLTGGISPLHF. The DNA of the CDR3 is TGTGCCCGCAGAAATACTCTGACAGGGGGTATATCACCCCTCCACTTT.

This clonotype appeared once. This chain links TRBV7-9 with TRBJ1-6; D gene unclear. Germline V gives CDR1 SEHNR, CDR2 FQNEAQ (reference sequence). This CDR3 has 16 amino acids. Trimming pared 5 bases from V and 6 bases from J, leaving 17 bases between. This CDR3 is CASSPDTTNFNSPLHF. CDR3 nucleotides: TGTGCCAGCAGCCCTGATACCACGAATTTTAATTCACCCCTCCACTTT.

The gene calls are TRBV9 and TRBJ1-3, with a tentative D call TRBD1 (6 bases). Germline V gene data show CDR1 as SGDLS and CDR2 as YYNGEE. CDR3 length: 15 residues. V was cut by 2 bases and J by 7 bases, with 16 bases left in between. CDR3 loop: CASSVRGAVGNTIYF. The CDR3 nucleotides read TGTGCCAGCAGCGTGAGGGGGGCTGTGGGGAACACCATATATTTT.

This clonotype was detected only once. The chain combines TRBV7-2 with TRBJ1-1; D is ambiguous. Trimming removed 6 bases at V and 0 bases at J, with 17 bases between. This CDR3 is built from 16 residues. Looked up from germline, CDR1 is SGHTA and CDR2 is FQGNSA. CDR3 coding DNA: TGTGCCAGCAGTCGTATCAGTAGGGAGATGAACACTGAAGCTTTCTTT. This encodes CASSRISREMNTEAFF.

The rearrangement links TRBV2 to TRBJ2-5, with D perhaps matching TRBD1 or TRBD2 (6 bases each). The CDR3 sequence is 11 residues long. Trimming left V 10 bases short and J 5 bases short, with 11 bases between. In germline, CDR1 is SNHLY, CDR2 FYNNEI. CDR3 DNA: TGTGCCATCAGAGGGGGGGAGACCCAGTACTTC. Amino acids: CAIRGGETQYF.

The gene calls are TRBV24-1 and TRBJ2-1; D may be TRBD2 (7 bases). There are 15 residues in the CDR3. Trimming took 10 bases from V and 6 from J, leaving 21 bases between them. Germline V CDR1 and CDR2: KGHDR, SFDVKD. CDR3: CATGGVRGGGNEQFF. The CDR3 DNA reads TGTGCCACAGGAGGGGTGAGGGGGGGCGGCAATGAGCAGTTCTTC.

The CDR3 loop is CASSQGEGDQETQYF. The CDR3 region has the DNA TGTGCCAGCAGCCAAGGGGAGGGGGACCAAGAGACCCAGTACTTC. The rearrangement joins TRBV14 to TRBJ2-5; a weak D match, TRBD2 (7 bases). Trimming took off 1 base at V and 0 bases at J, with 9 bases between the two ends. The length of the CDR3 is 15 residues. Germline V CDR1 and CDR2: SGHDN, FVKESK.

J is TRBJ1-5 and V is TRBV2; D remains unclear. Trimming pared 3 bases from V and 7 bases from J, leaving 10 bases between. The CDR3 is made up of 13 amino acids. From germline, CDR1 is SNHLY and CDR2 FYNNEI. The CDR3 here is CASSENSYQPQHF. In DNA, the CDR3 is TGTGCCAGCAGTGAGAACAGTTACCAGCCCCAGCATTTT. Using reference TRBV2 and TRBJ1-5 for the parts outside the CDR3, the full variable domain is EPEVTQTPSHQVTQMGQEVILRCVPISNHLYFYWYRQILGQKVEFLVSFYNNEISEKSEIFDDQFSVERPDGSNFTLKIRSTKLEDSAMYFCASSENSYQPQHFGDGTRLSIL.